Listed below are T cell receptor beta chains from one sample, sequenced in a study of shared clonotypes between healthy human individuals. Sequencing was performed with immunoSEQ multiplex PCR; in TCRdb, only in-frame clones are kept and a portion is missing. There are roughly 500,000 clones in the sample; around 79% occur only once, and 13% lies in the top ten. Sequencing was carried out using PBMCs. Every receptor here comes from a woman aged 40-49 years in good health. Some clones in this sample may be carry-over from other donors' samples. The CDR3 runs from the conserved cysteine through the conserved F or W. A D gene is named only where the DNA matches it firmly. A row's size may be missing; if present it is once, few, many or a size class.

clone_size: NA
v_call: TRBV6-1
d_call: TRBD1
j_call: TRBJ1-6
cdr3_aa: CASLTRQGPSLHF
cdr3_nt: TGTGCCAGCCTAACCCGACAGGGCCCATCCCTCCACTTT

clone_size: NA
v_call: TRBV5-1
d_call: NA
j_call: TRBJ2-1
cdr3_aa: CASSPRLTYNEQFF
cdr3_nt: TGCGCCAGCAGCCCAAGACTAACCTACAATGAGCAGTTCTTC

clone_size: NA
v_call: TRBV18
d_call: NA
j_call: TRBJ1-1
cdr3_aa: CASSPGGGHTEAFF
cdr3_nt: TGTGCCAGCTCACCCGGGGGGGGACACACTGAAGCTTTCTTT

clone_size: NA
v_call: TRBV18
d_call: NA
j_call: TRBJ1-4
cdr3_aa: CASSPRQVAATNEKLFF
cdr3_nt: TGTGCCAGCTCACCGCGGCAGGTGGCGGCAACTAATGAAAAACTGTTTTTT

clone_size: NA
v_call: TRBV15
d_call: NA
j_call: TRBJ2-7
cdr3_aa: CATSRVGGLLYEQYF
cdr3_nt: TGTGCCACCAGCAGAGTCGGCGGACTCCTCTACGAGCAGTACTTC

clone_size: NA
v_call: TRBV5-1
d_call: NA
j_call: TRBJ1-1
cdr3_aa: CASSYGQMNTEAFF
cdr3_nt: TGCGCCAGCAGCTATGGACAGATGAACACTGAAGCTTTCTTT

clone_size: NA
v_call: TRBV7-9
d_call: TRBD2
j_call: TRBJ2-2
cdr3_aa: CASSPSGGGELFF
cdr3_nt: TGTGCCAGCAGCCCCTCGGGAGGCGGCGAGCTGTTTTTT

clone_size: NA
v_call: TRBV18
d_call: NA
j_call: TRBJ2-1
cdr3_aa: CASSPPGRQGGSYNEQFF
cdr3_nt: TGTGCCAGCTCACCACCGGGGCGTCAGGGGGGTTCCTACAATGAGCAGTTCTTC

clone_size: NA
v_call: TRBV27
d_call: TRBD2
j_call: TRBJ2-2
cdr3_aa: CASSSRLAVNTGELFF
cdr3_nt: TGTGCCAGCAGTTCTAGACTAGCGGTGAACACCGGGGAGCTGTTTTTT

clone_size: NA
v_call: TRBV30
d_call: TRBD1
j_call: TRBJ1-3
cdr3_aa: CACTQGGNTIYF
cdr3_nt: TGTGCCTGTACCCAGGGGGGGAACACCATATATTTT

clone_size: NA
v_call: TRBV13
d_call: NA
j_call: TRBJ2-7
cdr3_aa: CASSLNRAYEQYF
cdr3_nt: TGTGCCAGCAGCTTAAACAGGGCCTACGAGCAGTACTTC

clone_size: NA
v_call: TRBV7-9
d_call: NA
j_call: TRBJ1-1
cdr3_aa: CASSPRGEEAFF
cdr3_nt: TGTGCCAGCAGCCCGAGGGGCGAAGAAGCTTTCTTT

clone_size: NA
v_call: TRBV5-4
d_call: TRBD1
j_call: TRBJ1-1
cdr3_aa: CASSFGTGTPRDTEAFF
cdr3_nt: TGTGCCAGCAGCTTCGGGACAGGGACCCCCCGGGACACTGAAGCTTTCTTT

clone_size: NA
v_call: TRBV7-8
d_call: TRBD2
j_call: TRBJ2-2
cdr3_aa: CASSPRGGARGNTGELFF
cdr3_nt: TGTGCCAGCAGCCCCCGGGGGGGGGCCAGAGGGAACACCGGGGAGCTGTTTTTT

clone_size: NA
v_call: TRBV27
d_call: TRBD1
j_call: TRBJ1-1
cdr3_aa: CASRGRGQVTEAFF
cdr3_nt: TGTGCCAGCAGAGGAAGGGGGCAGGTCACTGAAGCTTTCTTT

clone_size: NA
v_call: TRBV5-1
d_call: NA
j_call: TRBJ2-2
cdr3_aa: CASRGDTDTGELFF
cdr3_nt: TGCGCCTCCCGAGGGGACACCGACACCGGGGAGCTGTTTTTT

clone_size: NA
v_call: TRBV2
d_call: TRBD1
j_call: TRBJ1-1
cdr3_aa: CASRDRDGTEAFF
cdr3_nt: TGTGCCAGCAGGGACAGGGATGGGACTGAAGCTTTCTTT

clone_size: many
v_call: TRBV7-9
d_call: TRBD1
j_call: TRBJ1-1
cdr3_aa: CASSGLGTDEAFF
cdr3_nt: TGTGCCAGCAGCGGATTAGGGACAGATGAAGCTTTCTTT

clone_size: NA
v_call: TRBV30
d_call: TRBD2
j_call: TRBJ2-2
cdr3_aa: CAWISGLVTTGELFF
cdr3_nt: TGTGCCTGGATATCGGGACTAGTTACCACCGGGGAGCTGTTTTTT

clone_size: NA
v_call: TRBV7-9
d_call: NA
j_call: TRBJ2-7
cdr3_aa: CASSGVGGYEQYF
cdr3_nt: TGTGCCAGCAGCGGGGTCGGGGGCTACGAGCAGTACTTC

clone_size: NA
v_call: TRBV28
d_call: TRBD1
j_call: TRBJ1-4
cdr3_aa: CASNPLTGTGVGGNEKLFF
cdr3_nt: TGTGCCAGCAATCCTTTAACCGGGACAGGGGTTGGGGGGAATGAAAAACTGTTTTTT

clone_size: NA
v_call: TRBV6-1
d_call: NA
j_call: TRBJ2-7
cdr3_aa: CASQMRTAPYEQYF
cdr3_nt: TGTGCCAGCCAGATGCGGACGGCACCCTACGAGCAGTACTTC

clone_size: NA
v_call: TRBV5-4
d_call: TRBD2
j_call: TRBJ2-1
cdr3_aa: CASGGLANNEQFF
cdr3_nt: TGTGCCAGCGGGGGACTAGCGAACAATGAGCAGTTCTTC

clone_size: NA
v_call: TRBV29-1
d_call: TRBD1
j_call: TRBJ2-3
cdr3_aa: CSVAPQGATDTQYF
cdr3_nt: TGCAGCGTCGCCCCGCAGGGGGCCACAGATACGCAGTATTTT

clone_size: NA
v_call: TRBV27
d_call: TRBD2
j_call: TRBJ2-2
cdr3_aa: CASSKLAGVGTGELFF
cdr3_nt: TGTGCCAGCAGTAAACTAGCGGGAGTAGGGACCGGGGAGCTGTTTTTT

clone_size: NA
v_call: TRBV11-2
d_call: TRBD1
j_call: TRBJ2-7
cdr3_aa: CASSSNIGTGNEQYF
cdr3_nt: TGTGCCAGCAGCTCCAATATTGGGACAGGGAACGAGCAGTACTTC

clone_size: once
v_call: TRBV28
d_call: TRBD2
j_call: TRBJ2-1
cdr3_aa: CASSHHGTSGISEQFF
cdr3_nt: TGTGCCAGCAGCCACCACGGGACTAGCGGGATTAGCGAGCAGTTCTTC

clone_size: NA
v_call: TRBV7-6
d_call: TRBD2
j_call: TRBJ2-7
cdr3_aa: CASSLGGEGTYEQYF
cdr3_nt: TGTGCCAGCAGCTTAGGGGGGGAGGGGACCTACGAGCAGTACTTC

clone_size: few
v_call: TRBV11-2
d_call: NA
j_call: TRBJ2-7
cdr3_aa: CASSLDLPASTYEQYF
cdr3_nt: TGTGCCAGCAGCTTAGATTTGCCGGCCAGTACCTACGAGCAGTACTTC

clone_size: NA
v_call: TRBV19
d_call: TRBD1
j_call: TRBJ1-1
cdr3_aa: CASSIRQGVTEAFF
cdr3_nt: TGTGCCAGTAGTATTCGACAGGGTGTCACTGAAGCTTTCTTT

clone_size: few
v_call: TRBV7-2
d_call: NA
j_call: TRBJ2-1
cdr3_aa: CASSPDRDTLIF
cdr3_nt: TGTGCCAGCAGCCCCGACCGGGACACGTTAATCTTC

clone_size: NA
v_call: TRBV11-2
d_call: TRBD2
j_call: TRBJ2-1
cdr3_aa: CASSLAWREKDEQFF
cdr3_nt: TGTGCCAGCAGCTTAGCCTGGCGGGAGAAGGATGAGCAGTTCTTC

clone_size: NA
v_call: TRBV7-6
d_call: TRBD2
j_call: TRBJ2-1
cdr3_aa: CASTPGSGRGNEQFF
cdr3_nt: TGTGCCAGCACCCCCGGTAGCGGGAGGGGTAATGAGCAGTTCTTC

clone_size: NA
v_call: TRBV5-1
d_call: TRBD1
j_call: TRBJ2-7
cdr3_aa: CASSLAGTVSYEQYF
cdr3_nt: TGCGCCAGCAGCTTGGCCGGGACAGTTTCCTACGAGCAGTACTTC

clone_size: few
v_call: TRBV7-9
d_call: TRBD2
j_call: TRBJ2-1
cdr3_aa: CASDTSGSYNEQFF
cdr3_nt: TGTGCCAGTGATACTAGCGGGAGTTACAATGAGCAGTTCTTC

clone_size: NA
v_call: TRBV7-2
d_call: NA
j_call: TRBJ1-5
cdr3_aa: CASSSPVNSNQPQHF
cdr3_nt: TGTGCCAGCAGCTCCCCCGTCAATAGCAATCAGCCCCAGCATTTT

clone_size: NA
v_call: TRBV7-2
d_call: NA
j_call: TRBJ2-7
cdr3_aa: CASSLDLISYEQYF
cdr3_nt: TGTGCCAGCAGCTTAGATCTGATCTCCTACGAGCAGTACTTC

clone_size: NA
v_call: TRBV6-1
d_call: NA
j_call: TRBJ1-2
cdr3_aa: CASSFDRDYGYTF
cdr3_nt: TGTGCCAGCAGTTTCGACAGAGATTATGGCTACACCTTC

clone_size: NA
v_call: TRBV7-2
d_call: NA
j_call: TRBJ2-2
cdr3_aa: CASSLSGWTGELFF
cdr3_nt: TGTGCCAGCAGCTTAAGCGGCTGGACCGGGGAGCTGTTTTTT